The next 24 T cell receptor beta chains were all read from a single sample in a study of shared clonotypes between healthy human individuals. The naive CD8 fraction comprised CD45RO-negative cells positively selected for CCR7 and excluded terminally differentiated effector memory CD45RA+ cells. TCRdb's table, derived via immunoSEQ multiplex PCR, lists solely in-frame clones and lacks some. Of over 2,000,000 clones listed, 80% to 95% are singletons. The sequenced material came from naive CD8+ T cells from PBMCs. The source is a man aged 18-30 years in good health. Some clones in this sample may be carry-over from other donors' samples.

The V gene is TRBV28, the J gene TRBJ2-3, with D hard to call. Trimming shortened V by 5 bases and J by 2 bases, and 14 bases separated the two germline ends. Germline values: CDR1 MDHEN, CDR2 SYDVKM. There are 15 residues in the CDR3. The CDR3: CASSLFKGLTDTQYF. The DNA of the CDR3 is TGTGCCAGCAGTCTCTTTAAGGGCCTCACAGATACGCAGTATTTT.

This chain uses TRBV13 with TRBJ2-1, with D perhaps matching TRBD2 (6 bases). The CDR3 has 15 residues. V was cut by 3 bases and J by 2 bases, with 11 bases left in between. The germline V gene encodes CDR1 PRHDT and CDR2 FYEKMQ (reference sequence). The CDR3 protein is CASSFSGNPYNEQFF. The CDR3 DNA follows: TGTGCCAGCAGCTTTAGCGGAAACCCCTACAATGAGCAGTTCTTC.

This chain links TRBV11-2 with TRBJ2-3; 11 nucleotides line up with TRBD2. CDR3 length: 16 amino acids. The V and J ends lost 4 bases and 3 bases, in that order; junction bases with no gene match: 6. CDR1 and CDR2 from the germline V gene are SGHAT and FQNNGV. The CDR3 is CASSSLAGVYTDTQYF. The CDR3, as DNA: TGTGCCAGCAGCTCACTAGCGGGAGTGTATACAGATACGCAGTATTTT.

The chain carries TRBV4-1 and TRBJ1-5; D is unclear. This CDR3 spans 15 amino acids. Germline V lookup: CDR1 MGHRA, CDR2 YSYEKL. Trimming took 1 base from V and 4 from J, leaving 11 bases between them. The DNA for the CDR3 is TGCGCCAGCAGCCAAGTTGGCGGGGAAAATCAGCCCCAGCATTTT. Translated, it gives CASSQVGGENQPQHF.

As DNA, the CDR3 is TGCGCCAGCAGCCAATCACCGGGACTAGCGGGTTACAATGAGCAGTTCTTC. Translation gives CASSQSPGLAGYNEQFF. The chain employs TRBV4-1 and TRBJ2-1, with 12 bases aligning to TRBD2. The CDR3 extends over 17 amino acids. Trimming cost V 2 bases and J 4 bases; bases outside gene matches: 6. Germline CDR1 is MGHRA and CDR2 is YSYEKL.

This chain links TRBV9 with TRBJ2-1, with D perhaps TRBD2 (5 bases). The CDR3 has 14 residues. Per the germline V gene, CDR1 is SGDLS and CDR2 is YYNGEE. The germline V and J ends were trimmed by 3 bases and 0 bases, with 7 bases remaining between them. This chain's CDR3 is CASSGDYSYNEQFF. The CDR3, as DNA: TGTGCCAGCAGCGGAGACTACTCCTACAATGAGCAGTTCTTC.

The V call is TRBV2, the J call TRBJ2-7; possible D gene TRBD1, 6 bases. The CDR3 length is 14 residues. Germline V gene data show CDR1 as SNHLY and CDR2 as FYNNEI. V was trimmed by 2 bases and J by 4 bases, leaving 12 bases between them. The CDR3 is CASSEYRTVYEQYF. DNA of the CDR3: TGTGCCAGCAGTGAATATCGGACAGTTTACGAGCAGTACTTC.

Turning to this clone: Other DNA sequences in the sample encode the same CDR3. The chain employs TRBV7-9 and TRBJ2-5; possibly TRBD1 or TRBD2 for D (5 bases each). Trimming took off 5 bases at V and 1 base at J, with 5 bases between the two ends. The CDR3 runs to 12 residues. Germline values: CDR1 SEHNR, CDR2 FQNEAQ (reference sequence). CDR3: CASSGTQETQYF. CDR3 sequence (DNA): TGTGCCAGCAGCGGGACCCAAGAGACCCAGTACTTC.

This chain joins TRBV27 and TRBJ2-7; 10 nucleotides match TRBD1. The CDR3 contains 14 residues. The germline V gene encodes CDR1 MNHEY and CDR2 SMNVEV (reference sequence). Unmatched junction bases numbered 8, after V lost 6 bases and J lost 6 bases. Here the CDR3 reads CASSRTGGRSEQYF. As DNA, the CDR3 is TGTGCCAGCAGCCGGACAGGGGGTCGGAGCGAGCAGTACTTC.

This clone was counted a few times. J is TRBJ1-4 and V is TRBV5-6; D is uncertain. The V gene lost 3 bases and the J gene lost 12 bases, with 9 bases spanning the gap. Germline CDR1 and CDR2: SGHDT and YYEEEE. CDR3 length equals 11 residues. The DNA of the CDR3 is TGTGCCAGCAGCTCATCGGGAGAACTGTTTTTT. Its protein product is CASSSSGELFF. The full variable domain, with the rest looked up from reference TRBV5-6 and TRBJ1-4, is DAGVTQSPTHLIKTRGQQVTLRCSPKSGHDTVSWYQQALGQGPQFIFQYYEEEERQRGNFPDRFSGHQFPNYSSELNVNALLLGDSALYLCASSSSGELFFGSGTQLSVL.

The chain combines TRBV5-4 with TRBJ1-2; no clear D gene. The CDR3 consists of 15 residues. CDR1 is SGHNT, CDR2 YYREEE, per germline (reference sequence). Trimming took off 2 bases at V and 5 bases at J, with 16 bases between the two ends. CDR3 DNA: TGTGCCAGCAGCTTAGTAAGTGCGCCGACATATGGCTACACCTTC. Translated, it gives CASSLVSAPTYGYTF.

This clone has only one observation. The chain combines TRBV7-2 with TRBJ2-3; 11 nucleotides align to TRBD2. This CDR3 spans 19 amino acids. The V gene end was trimmed by 4 bases and the J gene end by 5 bases; junction bases not matched to a gene: 17. The germline V gene encodes CDR1 SGHTA and CDR2 FQGNSA. This chain's CDR3 is CASSSIYRGVSGREDTQYF. CDR3 nucleotide sequence: TGTGCCAGCAGCTCGATATATCGGGGTGTTAGCGGGAGGGAAGATACGCAGTATTTT.

CDR3 coding DNA: TGTGCCAGCAGGCCTAGTAGGGTTCTAGACCTATACGAGCAGTACTTC. Protein product: CASRPSRVLDLYEQYF. V and J are TRBV7-2 and TRBJ2-7; no reliable D call. This CDR3 is 16 amino acids long. Germline loops: CDR1 SGHTA, CDR2 FQGNSA. Trimming cost V 6 bases and J 4 bases, with 22 bases left between them. Complete variable domain (other parts from reference TRBV7-2 and TRBJ2-7): GAGVSQSPSNKVTEKGKDVELRCDPISGHTALYWYRQSLGQGLEFLIYFQGNSAPDKSGLPSDRFSAERTGGSVSTLTIQRTQQEDSAVYLCASRPSRVLDLYEQYFGPGTRLTVT.

The rearrangement uses TRBV7-3 and TRBJ2-7; D perhaps matches TRBD1 (6 bases). V dropped 2 bases and J dropped 7 bases, with 12 bases sitting between them. This CDR3 region has 13 residues. Germline lookup yields CDR1 SGHTA and CDR2 FQGTGA. The CDR3 bases are TGTGCCAGCAGCTTAGGACAGAAGACGGAGCAGTACTTC. Residues: CASSLGQKTEQYF.

V and J are TRBV4-2 and TRBJ1-4; D ambiguous. The V gene lost 0 bases and the J gene lost 4 bases, with 12 bases spanning the gap. The CDR3 is 16 residues long. Germline values: CDR1 LGHNA, CDR2 YNFKEQ. The CDR3 region has the DNA TGTGCCAGCAGCCAAGATAGGTCGGGCCTTAATGAAAAACTGTTTTTT. Its protein product is CASSQDRSGLNEKLFF.

This clone was seen only once. This chain uses TRBV11-1 with TRBJ2-7; TRBD2 aligns across 10 bases. The V segment lost 5 bases and the J segment 7 bases; nucleotides outside the gene matches: 5. The CDR3 has 13 amino acids. The germline V gene has CDR1 SGHAT and CDR2 FQDESV (reference sequence). The CDR3 DNA reads as TGTGCCAGCAGCGTCAGCGGGAGGGGTGAGCAGTACTTC. Translated, it gives CASSVSGRGEQYF.

This chain joins TRBV10-2 and TRBJ2-1; a possible D gene is TRBD1 (6 bases). The V gene's germline CDR1 is WSHSY and CDR2 SAAADI. There are 13 residues in the CDR3. Trimming took off 3 bases at V and 6 bases at J, with 9 bases between the two ends. The CDR3 protein is CASSDDRSNEQFF. Written as DNA, the CDR3 is TGCGCCAGCAGTGACGACAGGAGCAATGAGCAGTTCTTC.

Concerning this clone itself: One base away lies a much larger clone, so this may be a sequencing read error. The chain carries TRBV6-1 and TRBJ2-7, with D unresolved. The CDR3 spans 12 residues. Germline CDR1 reads MNHNS; CDR2 reads SASEGT. V gave up 5 bases and J gave up 3 bases, with 8 bases separating them. The CDR3, as DNA: TGTGCCAGCAGTCCCCTCGGCTACGAGCAGTACTTC. Amino acid sequence: CASSPLGYEQYF.

The rearrangement uses TRBV5-1 and TRBJ1-2; TRBD1 agrees at 8 bases. There are 15 residues in the CDR3. Germline lookup yields CDR1 SGHRS and CDR2 YFSETQ. After removal of 4 bases from V and 2 bases from J, the junction contained 7 bases not matched to a gene. For the CDR3, the DNA is TGCGCCAGCAGCAGAGACAGGGGAGTAAACTATGGCTACACCTTC. Its translation is CASSRDRGVNYGYTF.

The chain has TRBV7-3 and TRBJ2-1, with TRBD2 matching 7 bases. CDR1 is SGHTA, CDR2 FQGTGA, per germline. The CDR3 length is 14 residues. The J segment lost 7 bases and the V segment lost 4 bases, leaving 7 bases of the junction unmatched. The CDR3 DNA reads as TGTGCCAGCAGCTCCCCCGGCGGGAGTAATGAGCAGTTCTTC. Translating gives CASSSPGGSNEQFF.

Comments on this clone: At the DNA level, this CDR3 is encoded by other sequences in the same sample as well. The rearrangement links TRBV27 to TRBJ2-3; TRBD2 matches 8 bases. The V gene end was trimmed by 5 bases and the J gene end by 3 bases; junction bases not matched to a gene: 10. The CDR3 sequence is 16 residues long. CDR1 and CDR2 from the germline V gene are MNHEY and SMNVEV (reference sequence). In nucleotides, the CDR3 is TGTGCCAGCAGTCCATCAGCGGGAGAGCGGACAGATACGCAGTATTTT. Its protein product is CASSPSAGERTDTQYF.

This clone came up a few times. The chain is built from TRBV7-9 and TRBJ1-2, with 8 nucleotides matching TRBD1. CDR1 and CDR2 (germline): SEHNR, FQNEAQ (reference sequence). The CDR3 is 17 amino acids. V dropped 5 bases and J dropped 5; count of bases not matched to a gene: 16. CDR3 amino acids: CASSISHGQGLRYGYTF. The CDR3 DNA follows: TGTGCCAGCAGCATTAGCCACGGACAGGGACTTAGGTATGGCTACACCTTC.

This chain connects TRBV19 to TRBJ1-1; perhaps TRBD1 as D (5 bases). V lost 5 bases and J lost 6, with 13 bases in between. The length of the CDR3 is 13 residues. CDR1 and CDR2 from the germline V gene are LNHDA and SQIVND (reference sequence). The CDR3 loop reads CASSAPGGAEAFF. The CDR3 DNA reads TGTGCCAGTAGTGCTCCGGGAGGGGCTGAAGCTTTCTTT.

This clone was observed a handful of times. V gene TRBV28 combines with J gene TRBJ1-1, with 9 bases matching TRBD1. Germline loops: CDR1 MDHEN, CDR2 SYDVKM. CDR3 length equals 14 residues. The V and J ends lost 1 base and 8 bases, in that order; junction bases with no gene match: 5. CDR3 bases: TGTGCCAGCAGTTTATCGGGGACAGGGACCGAAGCTTTCTTT. Protein product: CASSLSGTGTEAFF. Looking up the rest from reference TRBV28 and TRBJ1-1 gives the full variable domain: DVKVTQSSRYLVKRTGEKVFLECVQDMDHENMFWYRQDPGLGLRLIYFSYDVKMKEKGDIPEGYSVSREKKERFSLILESASTNQTSMYLCASSLSGTGTEAFFGQGTRLTVV.